This TCR beta chain was sequenced for a study of T-cell memory formation after mild COVID-19. In its sample, this clonotype was seen a few times. UMIs and sample barcodes were carried by the TCR alpha and TCR beta cDNA libraries that 5'RACE produced using constant-segment primers. TCRdb re-called the 5' RACE reads through MiXCR, storing one row per CDR3 protein. The sample contains 250,000 to 300,000 distinct CDR3 sequences, approximately 8.4% of which appear only once. The germline gives CDR1 MRHNA, CDR2 SNTAGT. The CDR3 spans 17 residues. V was pared by 0 bases and J by 5 bases, with 6 bases of the junction left unmatched.

Sequences were obtained from PBMCs or a T cell subset sorted from them (not recorded which). The TCR was taken from a man between 18 and 29 years old who had mild COVID-19 (a few samples of this study predate the infection). Cell type and time point are not known. The rearrangement links TRBV6-4 to TRBJ1-4; 10 bases map to TRBD1. CDR3 bases: TGTGCCAGCAGTGACTCGGGACAGGGGCGATCCAATGAAAAACTGTTTTTT. Translating gives CASSDSGQGRSNEKLFF.